The 30 T cell receptor beta chains in this list originate from one sample, sequenced in a study of regulatory T cells in long-lasting Graves disease. Arm-PCR of CDR3 regions and iRepertoire HTBI primers were used to build TCR beta libraries. A single record per CDR3 protein comes from TCRdb applying MiXCR to the multiplex PCR reads. The data hold roughly 360,000 distinct CDR3 sequences, with roughly 25% observed a single time. The time point is: persistent/refractory GD, antithyroid drugs over 5 years with positive TRAb. PBMC RNA was the source of the TCR library. Sequencing was performed on peripheral blood mononuclear cells (PBMCs), taken when the disease was refractory, from a patient treated with antithyroid drugs. Every receptor here comes from a woman aged 35 to 49 with Graves disease.

Only a few counts were recorded for this clonotype. The chain recombines TRBV11-2 with TRBJ1-5; D remains unclear. The CDR3 totals 13 residues. The germline gives CDR1 SGHAT, CDR2 FQNNGV. The ends were cut back, 4 bases at V and 5 bases at J, with 9 bases in the middle. CDR3 sequence: CASSYGRYQPQHF. CDR3 bases: TGTGCCAGCAGCTACGGACGGTATCAGCCCCAGCATTTT. Full variable domain (outside the CDR3, taken from reference TRBV11-2 and TRBJ1-5): EAGVAQSPRYKIIEKRQSVAFWCNPISGHATLYWYQQILGQGPKLLIQFQNNGVVDDSQLPKDRFSAERLKGVDSTLKIQPAKLEDSAVYLCASSYGRYQPQHFGDGTRLSIL.

This clonotype was detected many times. The chain is built from TRBV2 and TRBJ2-2; the match to TRBD2 covers 8 bases. Germline CDR1 SNHLY, CDR2 FYNNEI. The CDR3 spans 15 residues. The junction had 8 bases not matched to a gene; V was cut back by 5 bases and J by 6 bases. CDR3 nucleotide sequence: TGTGCCAGCAGTTTCAGCGGGAGAGGTTCCGGGGAGCTGTTTTTT. Protein sequence: CASSFSGRGSGELFF.

This chain links TRBV5-1 with TRBJ2-2, with D possibly being TRBD1 (5 bases). V was clipped by 5 bases and J by 1 base, with 9 bases between them. The CDR3 covers 14 residues. In germline, CDR1 is SGHRS, CDR2 YFSETQ. The CDR3: CASSIQGNTGELFF. The CDR3 coding sequence is TGCGCCAGCAGTATCCAGGGGAACACCGGGGAGCTGTTTTTT.

At least ten counts were recorded for this clonotype. V and J are TRBV2 and TRBJ1-5; D unresolved. This CDR3 has 14 residues. V dropped 2 bases and J dropped 0 bases, with 5 bases sitting between them. Germline assignment: CDR1 SNHLY and CDR2 FYNNEI. The CDR3 sequence is CASSEIDSNQPQHF. In DNA, the CDR3 is TGTGCCAGCAGTGAAATCGATAGCAATCAGCCCCAGCATTTT.

The table lists this clonotype with a few counts. CDR3 amino acids: CASSYRGHYGYTF. As DNA, the CDR3 is TGTGCCAGCAGTTACAGGGGGCACTATGGCTACACCTTC. The rearrangement links TRBV6-2 or TRBV6-3 to TRBJ1-2; 7 positions agree with TRBD1. CDR1 and CDR2 (germline): MNHEY, SVGEGT. CDR3 length: 13 amino acids. The ends lost 2 bases at V and 3 bases at J; junction bases unmatched: 0.

Ten or more counts support this clonotype. The chain employs TRBV10-3 and TRBJ1-1; no definite D call. Trimming cost V 6 bases and J 0 bases, with 11 bases left between them. In germline, CDR1 is ENHRY, CDR2 SYGVKD. There are 14 residues in the CDR3. In DNA form, the CDR3 reads TGTGCCATCAGCCCGGGTACGGTGAACACTGAAGCTTTCTTT. Protein: CAISPGTVNTEAFF.

This clonotype was observed many times. This chain connects TRBV11-2 to TRBJ1-6; D remains ambiguous. There are 14 residues in the CDR3. Looked up from germline, CDR1 is SGHAT and CDR2 is FQNNGV. Trimming took off 4 bases at V and 5 bases at J, with 9 bases between the two ends. CDR3 nucleotide sequence: TGTGCCAGCAGCTACGCTGATGATAATTCACCCCTCCACTTT. It codes for CASSYADDNSPLHF.

The chain carries TRBV4-1 and TRBJ2-3; 8 positions agree with TRBD1. Germline CDR1 is MGHRA and CDR2 is YSYEKL. V was clipped by 2 bases and J by 4 bases; unmatched bases: 8. The CDR3 loop spans 16 amino acids. DNA of the CDR3: TGCGCCAGCAGCCAAAGGACAGGGAATGTATCAGATACGCAGTATTTT. Protein product: CASSQRTGNVSDTQYF.

This clonotype came up many times. The genes are TRBV2 and TRBJ2-5; D unresolved. Trimming left V 4 bases short and J 1 base short, with 4 bases between. CDR1 and CDR2 (germline): SNHLY, FYNNEI. The CDR3 covers 12 residues. The CDR3 sequence: CASSVLQETQYF. CDR3 DNA sequence: TGTGCCAGCAGTGTTCTCCAAGAGACCCAGTACTTC.

In its sample, this clonotype was seen many times. The chain recombines TRBV2 with TRBJ2-7; D unresolved. From germline, CDR1 is SNHLY and CDR2 FYNNEI. Trimming stripped 8 bases from V and 7 bases from J, with 12 bases between. This CDR3 has 11 residues. The CDR3 spells CASASVREQYF. In nucleotides, the CDR3 is TGTGCCAGCGCCAGTGTACGGGAGCAGTACTTC.

This clonotype was detected ten times or more. The V gene is TRBV20-1, the J gene TRBJ2-5; 7 nucleotides line up with TRBD2. The CDR3 has 13 amino acids. The germline V gene has CDR1 DFQATT and CDR2 SNEGSKA (reference sequence). Trimming at V came to 6 bases and at J to 1 base, leaving 5 bases not matched to a gene. This CDR3 is CSAWGGIQETQYF. DNA of the CDR3: TGCAGTGCGTGGGGAGGGATCCAAGAGACCCAGTACTTC.

V gene TRBV2 combines with J gene TRBJ2-1, with 10 bases matching TRBD2. The CDR3 sequence is 15 residues long. Germline CDR1 SNHLY, CDR2 FYNNEI. V lost 6 bases to trimming and J lost 6 bases; unmatched junction nucleotides: 8. In DNA form, the CDR3 reads TGTGCCAGCAGCCCGAGACTAGCGGGTGGCAATGAGCAGTTCTTC. Its translation is CASSPRLAGGNEQFF.

Notes on this clonotype: A far larger clone differs by one base, so this is likely a read error. The J gene is TRBJ2-5, the V gene TRBV12-3 or TRBV12-4; D may be TRBD1 (6 bases). CDR3 length: 18 residues. The CDR3 sequence is CASSEGAAVPQGSVPQCF. CDR3 DNA: TGTGCCAGCAGTGAGGGCGCCGCGGTACCCCAGGGGAGCGTTCCCCAGTGCTTC.

A word on this clonotype: This clone may be a read error of a much larger clone one base away. V usage is TRBV6-4 and J usage is TRBJ2-6; 7 positions agree with TRBD1. Germline CDR1 MRHNA, CDR2 SNTAGT. The CDR3 has 18 residues. CDR3 in DNA: TGTGCCAGCAGTTACTCGACAGGGAGTTCATCTGGGGCCAACGTCCTGGCTTTC. Translated, it gives CASSYSTGSSSGANVLAF.

This clonotype has a count of ten or more. The chain recombines TRBV11-2 with TRBJ2-5; unclear D gene. The germline gives CDR1 SGHAT, CDR2 FQNNGV. The CDR3 totals 15 residues. V was clipped by 7 bases and J by 5 bases, with 20 bases between them. The CDR3 reads CASTLGLGLEETQYF. As DNA, the CDR3 is TGTGCCAGCACCCTAGGGTTGGGATTGGAGGAGACCCAGTACTTC.

This clonotype has only a few counts. The rearrangement joins TRBV3-1 to TRBJ1-4; the D is unclear. Germline CDR1 LGHDT, CDR2 YNNKEL (reference sequence). This CDR3 comprises 16 residues. With 1 base removed from V and 3 bases from J, the gap between germline ends came to 12 bases. This CDR3 is CASSQGWRRANEKLFF. Here the CDR3 DNA reads TGTGCCAGCAGCCAAGGGTGGAGGAGGGCTAATGAAAAACTGTTTTTT.

The chain links TRBV5-1 to TRBJ2-7; possibly TRBD2 for D (6 bases). Trimming pared 4 bases from V and 2 bases from J, leaving 16 bases between. CDR3 length equals 15 residues. Germline V lookup: CDR1 SGHRS, CDR2 YFSETQ. CDR3 coding DNA: TGCGCCAGCAGCATACGACTAGGATTGCCCTACGAGCAGTACTTC. Translated, it gives CASSIRLGLPYEQYF.

This clonotype was seen only a few times. The chain joins TRBV6-1 to TRBJ2-5, with D perhaps TRBD1 or TRBD2 (5 bases each). The CDR3 contains 15 residues. The V gene's germline CDR1 is MNHNS and CDR2 SASEGT. V lost 8 bases and J 2 bases, leaving 18 bases between the germline ends. The CDR3 here is CASFYSGTPQETQYF. DNA of the CDR3: TGTGCCAGCTTTTATTCCGGGACCCCTCAAGAGACCCAGTACTTC.

Many counts were recorded for this clonotype. The chain combines TRBV28 with TRBJ1-2; D gene ambiguous. The CDR3 has 12 residues. CDR1 is MDHEN, CDR2 SYDVKM, per germline. Deletions cut 2 bases from V and 7 bases from J, with 8 bases between. CDR3 sequence: CASSLPSPGYTF. Here the CDR3 DNA reads TGTGCCAGCAGTTTACCTAGTCCTGGCTACACCTTC.

This clonotype was seen just once. A much larger clone lies a single base off, so this may be a read error. The V gene is TRBV6-2 or TRBV6-3, the J gene TRBJ1-1, with 8 bases fitting TRBD1. This CDR3 has 15 amino acids. Germline assignment: CDR1 MNHEY and CDR2 SVGEGT. CDR3 protein: CVSSYSGTGNTEAFF. CDR3 coding DNA: TGTGTCAGCAGTTACTCAGGGACAGGGAACACTGAAGCTTTCTTT.

This chain links TRBV10-2 with TRBJ2-7; no reliable D call. This CDR3 contains 13 residues. Trimming pared 2 bases from V and 9 bases from J, leaving 14 bases between. In germline, CDR1 is WSHSY, CDR2 SAAADI. The CDR3 loop reads CASSEGERTGQYF. CDR3 nucleotides: TGCGCCAGCAGTGAGGGCGAACGTACCGGGCAGTACTTC.

The sample holds many counts of this clonotype. The V gene is TRBV7-2, the J gene TRBJ1-1; no clear D gene. Germline V gene sequence: CDR1 SGHTA, CDR2 FQGNSA. The CDR3 totals 8 residues. V was trimmed by 8 bases and J by 10 bases, leaving 5 bases between them. The CDR3 loop is CASQGAFF. CDR3 DNA: TGTGCCAGCCAAGGAGCTTTCTTT.

V is TRBV20-1 and J is TRBJ1-4, with D perhaps matching TRBD1 (6 bases). Germline CDR1 and CDR2: DFQATT and SNEGSKA (reference sequence). With 1 base removed from V and 5 bases from J, the gap between germline ends came to 20 bases. The CDR3 is 17 amino acids. The CDR3 nucleotides read TGCAGTGCTAGAGTACGTCCACTGGACAGCTTAAATGAAAAACTGTTTTTT. This encodes CSARVRPLDSLNEKLFF.

This clonotype was seen repeatedly, ten times or more. J is TRBJ1-6 and V is TRBV10-3, with D unresolved. This CDR3 has 13 residues. V was cut by 0 bases and J by 7 bases, with 4 bases left in between. CDR1 is ENHRY, CDR2 SYGVKD, per germline. Written as DNA, the CDR3 is TGTGCCATCAGTGAGTCGGCAAATTCACCCCTCCACTTT. This encodes CAISESANSPLHF.

This clonotype was recorded many times. The genes are TRBV27 and TRBJ2-2; D is unresolved. Germline V CDR1 and CDR2: MNHEY, SMNVEV (reference sequence). V dropped 3 bases and J dropped 0 bases, with 5 bases sitting between them. CDR3 length: 14 residues. The CDR3 DNA is TGTGCCAGCAGTTTCTCTCCGAACACCGGGGAGCTGTTTTTT. This codes for CASSFSPNTGELFF.

This clonotype has just a few counts. The rearrangement links TRBV20-1 to TRBJ1-1; D is perhaps TRBD1 (5 bases). Trimming took 7 bases from V and 12 from J, leaving 21 bases between them. The germline CDR1 and CDR2 sequences are DFQATT and SNEGSKA (reference sequence). There are 12 residues in the CDR3. CDR3 bases: TGCAGTGTTGTGGTGGCCCACGGGGGATCTTTCTTT. Protein sequence: CSVVVAHGGSFF.

The chain has TRBV20-1 and TRBJ2-2, with 7 bases aligning to TRBD2. Germline V gene data show CDR1 as DFQATT and CDR2 as SNEGSKA (reference sequence). Unmatched junction bases numbered 5, after V lost 6 bases and J lost 4 bases. There are 13 residues in the CDR3. CDR3 sequence: CSAMGGGTGELFF. DNA for the CDR3: TGCAGTGCCATGGGGGGGGGCACCGGGGAGCTGTTTTTT.

The chain carries TRBV20-1 and TRBJ2-7; TRBD2 matches 14 bases. Per the germline V gene, CDR1 is DFQATT and CDR2 is SNEGSKA (reference sequence). The V gene end was trimmed by 6 bases and the J gene end by 0 bases; junction bases not matched to a gene: 13. This CDR3 is 18 amino acids long. Here the CDR3 DNA reads TGCAGTGCCCGGGGGTTGGGACTAGCGGGAGCCTCCTCCTACGAGCAGTACTTC. As protein: CSARGLGLAGASSYEQYF.

This clonotype appeared a single time. The V gene is TRBV18, the J gene TRBJ2-7; unclear D gene. This CDR3 spans 13 amino acids. Germline V gene data show CDR1 as KGHSH and CDR2 as LQKENI. Trimming removed 4 bases from V and 2 bases from J, with 9 bases in between. This CDR3 reads CASSQKSPYEQYF. CDR3 nucleotide sequence: TGTGCCAGCTCACAGAAAAGTCCCTACGAGCAGTACTTC.

This chain joins TRBV2 and TRBJ2-1; 7 bases fit TRBD2. With V trimmed by 5 bases and J by 0 bases, 7 bases remained unmatched. The germline CDR1 and CDR2 sequences are SNHLY and FYNNEI. CDR3 size: 16 residues. The DNA for the CDR3 is TGTGCCAGCAGTCCCCCGGGAGGTCTCTCCTACAATGAGCAGTTCTTC. This encodes CASSPPGGLSYNEQFF.